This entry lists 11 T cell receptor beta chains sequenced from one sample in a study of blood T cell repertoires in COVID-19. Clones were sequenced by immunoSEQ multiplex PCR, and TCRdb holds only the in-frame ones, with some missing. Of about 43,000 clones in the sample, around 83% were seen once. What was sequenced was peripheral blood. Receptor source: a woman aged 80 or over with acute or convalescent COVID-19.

For the CDR3, the DNA is TGTGCCAGCAGCTTAGGTCCACAGAACCTTAATGAAAAACTGTTTTTT. It yields the protein CASSLGPQNLNEKLFF. V and J are TRBV11-3 and TRBJ1-4; no firm D call. CDR3 size: 16 residues. CDR1 and CDR2 (germline): SGHNT, YENEEA. Trimming pared 1 base from V and 4 bases from J, leaving 13 bases between.

Here the CDR3 DNA reads TGTGCCAGCAGCTTAGAGCGGGGGCATGGCTACACCTTC. It yields the protein CASSLERGHGYTF. The gene calls are TRBV7-2 and TRBJ1-2, with D possibly being TRBD1 (6 bases). The germline CDR1 and CDR2 sequences are SGHTA and FQGNSA. Trimming removed 1 base from V and 6 bases from J, with 9 bases in between. This CDR3 comprises 13 residues.

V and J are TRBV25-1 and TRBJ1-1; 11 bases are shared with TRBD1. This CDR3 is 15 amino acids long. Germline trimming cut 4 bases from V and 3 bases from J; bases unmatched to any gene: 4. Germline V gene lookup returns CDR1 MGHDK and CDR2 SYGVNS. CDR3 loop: CASSGLGQGDTEAFF. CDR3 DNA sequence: TGTGCCAGCAGTGGATTGGGACAGGGGGACACTGAAGCTTTCTTT. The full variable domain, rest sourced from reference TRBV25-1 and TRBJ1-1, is EADIYQTPRYLVIGTGKKITLECSQTMGHDKMYWYQQDPGMELHLIHYSYGVNSTEKGDLSSESTVSRIRTEHFPLTLESARPSHTSQYLCASSGLGQGDTEAFFGQGTRLTVV.

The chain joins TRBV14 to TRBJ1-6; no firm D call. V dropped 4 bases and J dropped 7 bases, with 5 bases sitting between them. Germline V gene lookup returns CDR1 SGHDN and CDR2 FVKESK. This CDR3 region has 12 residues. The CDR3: CASSLQNSPLHF. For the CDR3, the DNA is TGTGCCAGCAGCCTCCAAAATTCACCCCTCCACTTT.

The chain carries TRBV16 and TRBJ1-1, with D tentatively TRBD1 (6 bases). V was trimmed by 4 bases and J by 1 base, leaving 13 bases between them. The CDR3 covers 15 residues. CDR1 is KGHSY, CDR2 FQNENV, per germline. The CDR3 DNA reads TGTGCCAGCAGCCCCTCGGGGGGCCCGAACACTGAAGCTTTCTTT. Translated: CASSPSGGPNTEAFF. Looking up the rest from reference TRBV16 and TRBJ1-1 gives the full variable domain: GEEVAQTPKHLVRGEGQKAKLYCAPIKGHSYVFWYQQVLKNEFKFLISFQNENVFDETGMPKERFSAKCLPNSPCSLEIQATKLEDSAVYFCASSPSGGPNTEAFFGQGTRLTVV.

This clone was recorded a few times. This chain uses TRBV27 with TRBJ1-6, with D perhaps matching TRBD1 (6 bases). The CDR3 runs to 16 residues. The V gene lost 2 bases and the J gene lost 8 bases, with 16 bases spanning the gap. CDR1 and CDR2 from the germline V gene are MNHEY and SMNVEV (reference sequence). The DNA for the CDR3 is TGTGCCAGCAGTTTAAGGGGGTCGGAACGGCATTCACCCCTCCACTTT. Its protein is CASSLRGSERHSPLHF.

This CDR3 is CASSPSPQGAAENSPLHF. In DNA form, the CDR3 reads TGTGCCAGCTCACCGAGCCCCCAGGGGGCCGCCGAAAATTCACCCCTCCACTTT. The rearrangement joins TRBV18 to TRBJ1-6, with 8 bases lining up with TRBD1. CDR1 and CDR2 from the germline V gene are KGHSH and LQKENI. Trimming at V came to 3 bases and at J to 7 bases, leaving 14 bases not matched to a gene. CDR3 length: 18 amino acids.

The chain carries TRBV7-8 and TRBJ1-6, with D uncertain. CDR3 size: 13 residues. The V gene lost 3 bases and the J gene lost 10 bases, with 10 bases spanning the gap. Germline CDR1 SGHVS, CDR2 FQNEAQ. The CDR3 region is CASSFGVGSPLHF. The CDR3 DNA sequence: TGTGCCAGCAGCTTCGGGGTAGGATCACCCCTCCACTTT.

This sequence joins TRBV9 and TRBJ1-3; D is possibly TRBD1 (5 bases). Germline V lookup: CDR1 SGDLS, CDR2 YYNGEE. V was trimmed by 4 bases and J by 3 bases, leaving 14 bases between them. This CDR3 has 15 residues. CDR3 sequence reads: CASSLGGDGGNTIYF. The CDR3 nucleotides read TGTGCCAGCAGCCTCGGGGGGGACGGTGGAAACACCATATATTTT.

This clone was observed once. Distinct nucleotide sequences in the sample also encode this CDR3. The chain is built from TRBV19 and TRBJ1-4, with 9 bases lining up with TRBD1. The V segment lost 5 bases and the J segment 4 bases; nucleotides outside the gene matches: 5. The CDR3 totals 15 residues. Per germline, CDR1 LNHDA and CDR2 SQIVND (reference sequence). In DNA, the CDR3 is TGTGCCAGTAGTTTACCGGGACAGGGTAATGAAAAACTGTTTTTT. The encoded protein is CASSLPGQGNEKLFF.

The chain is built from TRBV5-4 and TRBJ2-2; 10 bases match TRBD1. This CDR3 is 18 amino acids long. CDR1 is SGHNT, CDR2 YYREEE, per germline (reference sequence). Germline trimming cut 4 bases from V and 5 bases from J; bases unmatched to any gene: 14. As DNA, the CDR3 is TGTGCCAGCAGCACTGCCGGGACAGGGGTCTCCGGGACCGGGGAGCTGTTTTTT. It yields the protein CASSTAGTGVSGTGELFF.